These T cell receptor beta chains were read from a single sample in a study of blood T cells in healthy people across ages. From the 5' RACE reads, TCRdb called clonotypes with MiXCR, one entry per CDR3 protein. Among around 1,500,000 distinct CDR3 sequences listed, over 25% were seen once. Sequenced: blood. The receptors shown here come from a woman aged 25 to 39 in good health. Both conserved end residues are part of each CDR3. The order of the fields is J gene, V gene, CDR3 protein.

.,TRBV5-1,CASSLNTGLQETQFF
TRBJ2-5,TRBV29-1,CGVGGGSEETQYF
TRBJ2-2,TRBV9,CASSGLTGELFF
TRBJ2-7,TRBV7-2,CASSFTGGSSYEQYF
TRBJ1-5,TRBV2,CASTQAQSNQPQHF
TRBJ2-7,TRBV7-9,CASSPAASGGNYEQYF
TRBJ2-7,TRBV29-1,CSVERPGSSYEQYF
TRBJ2-5,TRBV29-1,CSATGGSSQETQYF
TRBJ2-5,TRBV4-1,CASGQPLALQETQYF
TRBJ2-1,TRBV5-1,CASSPEEGSSYNEQFF
TRBJ2-7,TRBV27,CASSLGRGTYEQYF
TRBJ2-7,TRBV28,CASSSLVGGLYEQYF
TRBJ2-3,TRBV11-2,CASSNQLSGVSDTQYF
TRBJ2-1,TRBV5-6,CASSSAGTSSHEQFF
TRBJ2-1,TRBV10-1,CASSETPSSYNEQFF
TRBJ2-1,TRBV7-2,CASSLSSSTYNEQFF
TRBJ1-4,TRBV5-1,CASSLPGQGSEKLFF
TRBJ2-7,TRBV12-3/TRBV12-4,CASSYRLASSYNEQYF
TRBJ2-3,TRBV12-3/TRBV12-4,CASSSQGTSTTDKQYF
TRBJ1-1,TRBV2,CASGATRAEAFF
TRBJ1-6,TRBV20-1,CSARGERSYNSPLHF
TRBJ1-1,TRBV12-3/TRBV12-4,CASSPPESMNTEAFF
TRBJ2-5,TRBV5-6,CASSSLGELAGMGETQYF
TRBJ1-1,TRBV28,CASSSPSTGRNTEAFF
TRBJ2-5,TRBV6-2/TRBV6-3,CASSEDLETQYF
TRBJ1-2,TRBV7-9,CASSLTSAAYGYTF
TRBJ1-2,TRBV7-2,CASSGRDQRAFRGFGYTF
TRBJ2-1,TRBV6-2/TRBV6-3,CASSFTSARGNEQFF
TRBJ2-3,TRBV10-3,CAIGGGTDTQYF
TRBJ2-7,TRBV21-1,CASSSRPSSYEQYF
TRBJ2-2,TRBV12-3/TRBV12-4,CASRPTGLAGTGELFF
TRBJ1-4,TRBV20-1,CSARGTDNEKLFF
TRBJ2-7,TRBV6-6,CASSYSGGRTPHEQYF
TRBJ2-7,TRBV3-1,CASSSGNRQGVYEQYF
TRBJ1-2,TRBV7-9,CASSFTGVSYGYTF
TRBJ2-2,TRBV4-1,CASSQGGRNTGELFF
TRBJ2-1,TRBV6-5,CASSFSALRNEQFF
TRBJ2-1,TRBV20-1,CSARNLAGRSYNEQFF
TRBJ1-1,TRBV6-2/TRBV6-3,CASSLTLPSTEAFF
TRBJ2-3,TRBV10-3,CAIRLEGSTDTQYF
TRBJ1-6,TRBV12-3/TRBV12-4,CASSEYPYRGTRGSPLHF
TRBJ2-3,TRBV7-9,CANSSSDRNTDTQYF
TRBJ2-7,TRBV29-1,CSVDSPGGTYEQYF
TRBJ2-4,TRBV28,CASSTGQGRNIQYF
TRBJ2-1,TRBV12-3/TRBV12-4,CASSSIGSPYNEQFF
TRBJ1-4,TRBV14,CASSPGDRAGKLEKLFF
TRBJ1-3,TRBV5-1,CASSFGGADSGNTIYF
TRBJ2-7,TRBV24-1,CATSDPTVGDDEQYF
TRBJ2-4,TRBV7-9,CASSLELAENIQYF
TRBJ2-5,TRBV30,CAWGLSQETQYF
TRBJ2-7,TRBV25-1,CASSGVGEQYF
TRBJ1-6,TRBV7-9,CASSSQSYRDSPLHF
TRBJ1-2,TRBV4-1,CASSQEGAATCGYTF
TRBJ1-4,TRBV6-6,CASSGPGGSNEKLFF
TRBJ2-1,TRBV7-7,CASSPAKRGGPYNEQFF
TRBJ2-3,TRBV24-1,CATSDPAAGADTQYF
TRBJ2-6,TRBV28,CASSPRTGGAGANVLTF
TRBJ1-5,TRBV12-1,CAGSSQDNQPQHF
TRBJ1-1,TRBV28,CASSLWGLQGGNTEAFF